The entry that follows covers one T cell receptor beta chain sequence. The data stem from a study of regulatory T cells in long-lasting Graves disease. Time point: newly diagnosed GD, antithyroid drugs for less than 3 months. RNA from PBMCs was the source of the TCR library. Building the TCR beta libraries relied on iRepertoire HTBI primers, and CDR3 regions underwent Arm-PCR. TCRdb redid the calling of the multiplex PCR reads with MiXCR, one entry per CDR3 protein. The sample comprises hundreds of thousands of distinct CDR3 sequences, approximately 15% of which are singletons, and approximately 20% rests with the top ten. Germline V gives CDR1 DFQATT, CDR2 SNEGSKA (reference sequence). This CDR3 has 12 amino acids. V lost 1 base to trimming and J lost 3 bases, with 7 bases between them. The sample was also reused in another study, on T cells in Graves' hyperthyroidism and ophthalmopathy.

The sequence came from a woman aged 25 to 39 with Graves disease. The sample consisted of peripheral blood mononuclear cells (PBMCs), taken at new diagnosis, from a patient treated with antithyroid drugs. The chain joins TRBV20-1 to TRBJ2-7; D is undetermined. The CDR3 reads CSARVGDYEQYF. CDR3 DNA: TGCAGTGCTAGAGTAGGCGACTACGAGCAGTACTTC.